What follows are 22 T cell receptor beta chains derived from one specimen sequenced in a study of cytomegalovirus exposure and HLA in healthy donors. Primers for the PCR totalled 60 Vbeta and 13 Jbeta. Generated by immunoSEQ multiplex PCR, the TCRdb table keeps only in-frame clones and is missing some. The repertoire holds roughly 180,000 clones, roughly 80% seen once, with more than 1.5% in the top ten. Sequenced material: PBMCs. The receptors were gathered from a man aged 40-50 years in good health and CMV-seronegative.

The rearrangement joins TRBV19 to TRBJ1-4, with D possibly matching TRBD1 (5 bases). CDR1 is LNHDA and CDR2 is SQIVND in the germline V gene (reference sequence). The CDR3 runs 13 residues. Trimming shortened V by 4 bases and J by 12 bases, and 15 bases separated the two germline ends. CDR3: CASSTIRVGELFF. CDR3 sequence (DNA): TGTGCCAGTAGTACGATCAGGGTTGGGGAACTGTTTTTT.

This chain links TRBV12-1 with TRBJ2-3; the D call TRBD1 from the table was never checked on the DNA. TRBV12-1 is designated a pseudogene. The CDR3 spans 20 residues. This CDR3 reads CASSFADRLSPPNYLDTQYF. The CDR3 nucleotides read TGTGCCAGCAGCTTTGCGGACAGGTTGTCCCCTCCTAACTACTTAGATACGCAGTATTTT.

V usage is TRBV28 and J usage is TRBJ1-3; possibly TRBD1 for D (5 bases). This CDR3 has 14 amino acids. CDR1 and CDR2 from the germline V gene are MDHEN and SYDVKM. V was cut by 7 bases and J by 1 base, with 11 bases left in between. The CDR3 spells CASTQGGSGNTIYF. The DNA of the CDR3 is TGTGCCAGCACCCAGGGAGGGTCTGGAAACACCATATATTTT.

This chain links TRBV7-2 with TRBJ2-2; 7 bases line up with TRBD2. The trim removed 5 bases at V and 0 bases at J, leaving 6 bases unmatched. CDR3 length: 16 residues. The V gene's germline CDR1 is SGHTA and CDR2 FQGNSA. CDR3 sequence: CASSPWGGPNTGELFF. CDR3 in DNA: TGTGCCAGCAGCCCTTGGGGAGGGCCGAACACCGGGGAGCTGTTTTTT.

The chain uses TRBV15 and TRBJ1-1; D call uncertain. The V gene's germline CDR1 is LNHNV and CDR2 YYDKDF (reference sequence). CDR3 size: 13 residues. Trimming pared 0 bases from V and 7 bases from J, leaving 9 bases between. The CDR3 nucleotides are TGTGCCACCAGCAGAGATTTATCCGGTGAAGCTTTCTTT. Its protein is CATSRDLSGEAFF.

The chain recombines TRBV28 with TRBJ2-7; D is possibly TRBD2 (5 bases). The V end lost 6 bases, the J end lost 0 bases, and 12 bases lay between the germline ends. Germline assignment: CDR1 MDHEN and CDR2 SYDVKM. The CDR3 sequence is 14 residues long. The DNA for the CDR3 is TGTGCCAGCAGGGAACAAGGGAGCTCCTACGAGCAGTACTTC. It encodes CASREQGSSYEQYF.

The V call is TRBV14, the J call TRBJ1-4; D is possibly TRBD1 (5 bases). V lost 4 bases and J lost 8, with 14 bases in between. The V gene's germline CDR1 is SGHDN and CDR2 FVKESK. This CDR3 spans 14 amino acids. CDR3 sequence: CASSLMGRGEKLFF. Written as DNA, the CDR3 is TGTGCCAGCAGCCTTATGGGAAGGGGAGAAAAACTGTTTTTT.

The chain employs TRBV7-8 and TRBJ1-4; D may be TRBD1 (5 bases). V gave up 3 bases and J gave up 3 bases, with 14 bases separating them. There are 16 residues in the CDR3. Germline V gives CDR1 SGHVS, CDR2 FQNEAQ. The CDR3 region is CASSLMTLGANEKLFF. The CDR3 DNA follows: TGTGCCAGCAGCTTGATGACTTTAGGGGCTAATGAAAAACTGTTTTTT.

This rearrangement joins TRBV20-1 to TRBJ2-7; D is possibly TRBD1 (5 bases). Trimming cost V 7 bases and J 2 bases, with 6 bases left between them. CDR3 length: 10 residues. CDR1 is DFQATT and CDR2 is SNEGSKA in the germline V gene (reference sequence). As DNA, the CDR3 is TGCAGTGTGGGGCCCTACGAGCAGTACTTC. Its translation is CSVGPYEQYF.

This rearrangement joins TRBV7-2 to TRBJ2-5, with 8 bases aligning to TRBD2. This CDR3 contains 14 residues. Trimming removed 1 base from V and 2 bases from J; junction bases left unmatched: 0. CDR1 is SGHTA, CDR2 FQGNSA, per germline. This chain's CDR3 is CASSLGGRQETQYF. CDR3 DNA sequence: TGTGCCAGCAGCTTAGGCGGGAGGCAAGAGACCCAGTACTTC.

The rearrangement joins TRBV30 to TRBJ1-1; 10 bases fit TRBD1. J lost 5 bases, V lost 1 base, and 10 bases had no gene match. This CDR3 has 16 amino acids. From germline, CDR1 is GTSNPN and CDR2 SVGIG (reference sequence). The CDR3 coding sequence is TGTGCCTGGAGTGCCAAGAGACAGGGGGCAAGGACTGAAGCTTTCTTT. It specifies CAWSAKRQGARTEAFF.

The chain couples TRBV6-5 to TRBJ2-5; D perhaps matches TRBD1 (6 bases). The V end was cut by 7 bases, the J end by 1 base, with 16 bases between. The CDR3 loop spans 15 amino acids. Germline V gene lookup returns CDR1 MNHEY and CDR2 SVGAGI. In DNA, the CDR3 is TGTGCCAGCACCAAAACAGGGCCCCCCCAAGAGACCCAGTACTTC. Translation gives CASTKTGPPQETQYF.

This chain connects TRBV28 to TRBJ2-7; 8 nucleotides agree with TRBD2. V was clipped by 5 bases and J by 6 bases; unmatched bases: 9. The CDR3 totals 14 residues. From germline, CDR1 is MDHEN and CDR2 SYDVKM. The CDR3 region is CASSGPGGGGEQYF. CDR3 nucleotides: TGTGCCAGCAGTGGCCCGGGAGGGGGTGGCGAGCAGTACTTC.

The rearrangement links TRBV19 to TRBJ1-1, with D unclear. This CDR3 comprises 14 residues. V gave up 1 base and J gave up 6 bases, with 12 bases separating them. Germline V gene lookup returns CDR1 LNHDA and CDR2 SQIVND (reference sequence). The CDR3 DNA sequence: TGTGCCAGTAGTATAGCCCCGGGAGTCGCTGAAGCTTTCTTT. Its translation is CASSIAPGVAEAFF.

The chain joins TRBV7-2 to TRBJ2-7; a weak D match, TRBD2 (6 bases). CDR3 length: 14 residues. Trimming removed 5 bases at V and 1 base at J, with 12 bases between. The germline V gene has CDR1 SGHTA and CDR2 FQGNSA. CDR3 protein: CASSRRAGSYEQYF. CDR3 coding DNA: TGTGCCAGCAGCCGGAGGGCCGGATCCTACGAGCAGTACTTC.

The V and J genes are TRBV19 and TRBJ1-2, with 7 bases identical to TRBD1. The germline gives CDR1 LNHDA, CDR2 SQIVND (reference sequence). The CDR3 runs 13 residues. Trimming took 6 bases from V and 6 from J; bases not matched to a gene: 7. CDR3 nucleotide sequence: TGTGCCAGTAGCACAGGGGCACGAGATGGCTACACCTTC. This encodes CASSTGARDGYTF.

This rearrangement joins TRBV6-6 to TRBJ2-1, with TRBD2 matching 12 bases. Unmatched junction bases numbered 4, after V lost 6 bases and J lost 7 bases. This CDR3 is 14 amino acids long. Germline loops: CDR1 MNHNY, CDR2 SVGAGI (reference sequence). CDR3 coding DNA: TGTGCCAGCAGCAGGACTAGCGGGGTGAATGAGCAGTTCTTC. It translates to CASSRTSGVNEQFF.

This rearrangement joins TRBV7-8 to TRBJ1-2, with unresolved D. The germline V gene has CDR1 SGHVS and CDR2 FQNEAQ. V shed 5 bases and J shed 3 bases, with 13 bases lying between them. CDR3 length: 14 residues. CDR3 in DNA: TGTGCCAGCAGCCCATGGGAGGGCGACTATGGCTACACCTTC. Protein: CASSPWEGDYGYTF. Using reference TRBV7-8 and TRBJ1-2 for the parts outside the CDR3, the full variable domain is GAGVSQSPRYKVAKRGQDVALRCDPISGHVSLFWYQQALGQGPEFLTYFQNEAQLDKSGLPSDRFFAERPEGSVSTLKIQRTQQEDSAVYLCASSPWEGDYGYTFGSGTRLTVV.

This clone was detected only once. The chain recombines TRBV27 with TRBJ1-5; D is undetermined. The CDR3 consists of 15 residues. Trimming cost V 6 bases and J 2 bases, with 14 bases left between them. Germline-derived CDR1 and CDR2 are MNHEY and SMNVEV (reference sequence). DNA for the CDR3: TGTGCCAGCAGGAGCGGGCTGTGGGGCAATCAGCCCCAGCATTTT. Its translation is CASRSGLWGNQPQHF.

The V call is TRBV18, the J call TRBJ1-1; D call uncertain. The length of the CDR3 is 15 residues. V shed 4 bases and J shed 4 bases, with 16 bases lying between them. Germline V lookup: CDR1 KGHSH, CDR2 LQKENI. The CDR3 here is CASSLHAGMGTEAFF. CDR3 DNA sequence: TGTGCCAGCTCACTCCACGCGGGAATGGGCACTGAAGCTTTCTTT.

This clone was counted a single time. V is TRBV28 and J is TRBJ1-4; the D gene is possibly TRBD1 (5 bases). In germline, CDR1 is MDHEN, CDR2 SYDVKM. The CDR3 has 16 amino acids. The V and J ends lost 6 bases and 5 bases respectively, with 19 bases between them. Here the CDR3 DNA reads TGTGCCAGCAGCTTGGGGCAGGCCGGCTCAAATGAAAAACTGTTTTTT. Amino acid sequence: CASSLGQAGSNEKLFF.

The chain combines TRBV6-5 with TRBJ1-2; 9 bases line up with TRBD1. CDR3 length equals 15 residues. V lost 2 bases to trimming and J lost 5 bases; unmatched junction nucleotides: 6. Germline values: CDR1 MNHEY, CDR2 SVGAGI. The CDR3 region has the DNA TGTGCCAGCAGTTACACACAGGGGGCGCAATATGGCTACACCTTC. This codes for CASSYTQGAQYGYTF.